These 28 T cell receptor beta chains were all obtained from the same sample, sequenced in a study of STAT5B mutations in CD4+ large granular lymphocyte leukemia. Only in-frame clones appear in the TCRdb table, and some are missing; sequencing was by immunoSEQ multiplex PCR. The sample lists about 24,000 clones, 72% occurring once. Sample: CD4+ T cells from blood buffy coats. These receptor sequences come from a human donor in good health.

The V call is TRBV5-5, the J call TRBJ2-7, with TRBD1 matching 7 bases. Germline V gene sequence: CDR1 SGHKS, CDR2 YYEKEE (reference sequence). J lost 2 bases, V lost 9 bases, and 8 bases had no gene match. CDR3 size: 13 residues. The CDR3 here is CATRRQGPYEQYF. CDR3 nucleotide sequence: TGTGCCACCAGGCGACAGGGTCCCTACGAGCAGTACTTC.

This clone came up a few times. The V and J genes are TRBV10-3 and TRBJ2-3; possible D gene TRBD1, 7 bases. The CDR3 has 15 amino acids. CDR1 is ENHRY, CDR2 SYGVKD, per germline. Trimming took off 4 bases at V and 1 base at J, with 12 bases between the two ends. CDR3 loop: CAISGQGGRTDTQYF. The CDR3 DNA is TGTGCCATCAGTGGACAGGGAGGACGCACAGATACGCAGTATTTT.

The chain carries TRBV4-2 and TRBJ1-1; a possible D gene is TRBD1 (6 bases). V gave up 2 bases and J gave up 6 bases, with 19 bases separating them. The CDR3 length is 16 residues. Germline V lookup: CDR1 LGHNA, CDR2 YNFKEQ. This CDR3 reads CASSQSTFQGRSEAFF. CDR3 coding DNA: TGTGCCAGCAGCCAAAGTACATTTCAGGGGCGGTCTGAAGCTTTCTTT.

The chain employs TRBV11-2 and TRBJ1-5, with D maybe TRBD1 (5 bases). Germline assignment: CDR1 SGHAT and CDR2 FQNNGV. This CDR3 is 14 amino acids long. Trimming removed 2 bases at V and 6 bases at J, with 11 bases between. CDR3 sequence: CASSLSPGPQPQHF. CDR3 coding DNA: TGTGCCAGCAGCTTATCACCGGGGCCTCAGCCCCAGCATTTT.

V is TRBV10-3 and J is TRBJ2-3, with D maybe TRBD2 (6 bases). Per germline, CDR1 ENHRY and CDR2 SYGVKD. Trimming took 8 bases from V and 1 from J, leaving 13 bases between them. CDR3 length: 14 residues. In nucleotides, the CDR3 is TGTGCCATCCAGGTGGGAGGTGGCACAGATACGCAGTATTTT. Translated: CAIQVGGGTDTQYF.

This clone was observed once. The CDR3 loop is CASSQSGEGRQPQHF. DNA of the CDR3: TGTGCCAGCAGCCAATCCGGGGAGGGGAGGCAGCCCCAGCATTTT. The rearrangement links TRBV16 to TRBJ1-5; the D gene is possibly TRBD1 (5 bases). This CDR3 has 15 residues. CDR1 and CDR2 (germline): KGHSY, FQNENV. V was trimmed by 0 bases and J by 7 bases, leaving 13 bases between them.

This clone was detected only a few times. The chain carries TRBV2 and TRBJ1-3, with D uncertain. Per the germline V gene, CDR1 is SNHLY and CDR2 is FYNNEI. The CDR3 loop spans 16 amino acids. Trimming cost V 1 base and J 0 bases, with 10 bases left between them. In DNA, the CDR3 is TGTGCCAGCAGTGAAGGCCGAACCATCTCTGGAAACACCATATATTTT. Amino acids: CASSEGRTISGNTIYF. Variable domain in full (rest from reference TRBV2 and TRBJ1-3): EPEVTQTPSHQVTQMGQEVILRCVPISNHLYFYWYRQILGQKVEFLVSFYNNEISEKSEIFDDQFSVERPDGSNFTLKIRSTKLEDSAMYFCASSEGRTISGNTIYFGEGSWLTVV.

CDR3 sequence reads: CASSGQHNTEAFF. The CDR3 DNA sequence: TGTGCCAGCTCAGGGCAGCATAACACTGAAGCTTTCTTT. V and J are TRBV18 and TRBJ1-1, with D hard to call. This CDR3 has 13 amino acids. Germline loops: CDR1 KGHSH, CDR2 LQKENI. The V end was cut by 5 bases, the J end by 2 bases, with 9 bases between.

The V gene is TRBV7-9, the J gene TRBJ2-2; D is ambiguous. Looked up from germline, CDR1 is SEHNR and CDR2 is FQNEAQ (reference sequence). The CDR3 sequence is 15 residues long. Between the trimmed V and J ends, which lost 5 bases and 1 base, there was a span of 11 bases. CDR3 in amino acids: CASSPWLGNTGELFF. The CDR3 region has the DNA TGTGCCAGCAGCCCATGGTTAGGGAACACCGGGGAGCTGTTTTTT.

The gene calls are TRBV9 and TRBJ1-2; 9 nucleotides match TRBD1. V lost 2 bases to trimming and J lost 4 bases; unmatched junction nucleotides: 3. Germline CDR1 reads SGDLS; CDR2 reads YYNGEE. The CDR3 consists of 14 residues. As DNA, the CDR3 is TGTGCCAGCAGCGTTACGACAGGGGGCTATGGCTACACCTTC. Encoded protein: CASSVTTGGYGYTF.

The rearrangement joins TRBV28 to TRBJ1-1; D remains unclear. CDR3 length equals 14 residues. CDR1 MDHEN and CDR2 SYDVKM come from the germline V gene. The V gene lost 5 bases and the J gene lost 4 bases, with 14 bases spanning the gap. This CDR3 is CASSPVLWATEAFF. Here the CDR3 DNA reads TGTGCCAGCAGTCCGGTCCTGTGGGCCACTGAAGCTTTCTTT. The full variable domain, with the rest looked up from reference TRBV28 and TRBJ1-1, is DVKVTQSSRYLVKRTGEKVFLECVQDMDHENMFWYRQDPGLGLRLIYFSYDVKMKEKGDIPEGYSVSREKKERFSLILESASTNQTSMYLCASSPVLWATEAFFGQGTRLTVV.

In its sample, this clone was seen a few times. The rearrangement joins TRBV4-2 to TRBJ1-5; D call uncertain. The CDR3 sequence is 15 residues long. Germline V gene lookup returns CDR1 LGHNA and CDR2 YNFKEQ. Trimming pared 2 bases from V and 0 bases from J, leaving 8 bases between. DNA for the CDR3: TGTGCCAGCAGCCAAAGATACGATAGCAATCAGCCCCAGCATTTT. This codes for CASSQRYDSNQPQHF.

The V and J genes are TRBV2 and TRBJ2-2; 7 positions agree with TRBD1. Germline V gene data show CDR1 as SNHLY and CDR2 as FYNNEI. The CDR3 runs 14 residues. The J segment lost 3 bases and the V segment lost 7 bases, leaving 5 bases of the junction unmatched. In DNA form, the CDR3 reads TGTGCCAGCACCACAGGGGTGGACACCGGGGAGCTGTTTTTT. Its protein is CASTTGVDTGELFF.

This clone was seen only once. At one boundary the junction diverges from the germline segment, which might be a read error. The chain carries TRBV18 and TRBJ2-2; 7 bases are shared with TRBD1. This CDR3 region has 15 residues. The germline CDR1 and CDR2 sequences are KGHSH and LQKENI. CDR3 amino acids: CATSKGAQSTGELFF. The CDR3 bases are TGTGCCACCTCAAAGGGGGCGCAAAGCACCGGGGAGCTGTTTTTT.

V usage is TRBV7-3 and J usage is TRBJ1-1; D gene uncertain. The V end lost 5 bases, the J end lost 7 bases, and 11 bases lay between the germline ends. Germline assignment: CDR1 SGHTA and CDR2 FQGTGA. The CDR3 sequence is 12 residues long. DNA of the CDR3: TGTGCCAGCAGCAGACACCTCCATGAAGCTTTCTTT. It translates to CASSRHLHEAFF.

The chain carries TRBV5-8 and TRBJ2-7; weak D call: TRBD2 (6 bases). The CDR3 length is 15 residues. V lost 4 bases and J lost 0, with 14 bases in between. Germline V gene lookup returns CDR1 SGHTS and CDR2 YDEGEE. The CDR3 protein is CASSRGTVISYEQYF. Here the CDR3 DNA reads TGTGCCAGCAGCCGTGGGACTGTAATCTCCTACGAGCAGTACTTC.

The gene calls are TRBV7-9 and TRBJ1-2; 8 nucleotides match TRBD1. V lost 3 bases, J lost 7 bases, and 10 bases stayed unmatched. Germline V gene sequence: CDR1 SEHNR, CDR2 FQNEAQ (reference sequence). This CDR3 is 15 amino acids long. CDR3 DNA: TGTGCCAGCAGCTTGGGAGTTACAGGGGGTAGTGGCTACACCTTC. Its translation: CASSLGVTGGSGYTF.

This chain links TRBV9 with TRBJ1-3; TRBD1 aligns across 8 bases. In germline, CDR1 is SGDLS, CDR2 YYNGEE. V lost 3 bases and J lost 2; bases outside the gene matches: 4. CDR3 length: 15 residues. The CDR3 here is CASSERTGTGNTIYF. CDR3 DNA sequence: TGTGCCAGCAGCGAAAGGACAGGGACTGGAAACACCATATATTTT.

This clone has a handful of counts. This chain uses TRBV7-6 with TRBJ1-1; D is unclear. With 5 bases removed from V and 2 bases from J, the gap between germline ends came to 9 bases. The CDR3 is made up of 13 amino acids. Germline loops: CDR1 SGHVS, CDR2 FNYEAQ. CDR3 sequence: CASSPGLNTEAFF. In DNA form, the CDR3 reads TGTGCCAGCAGCCCGGGCCTTAACACTGAAGCTTTCTTT.

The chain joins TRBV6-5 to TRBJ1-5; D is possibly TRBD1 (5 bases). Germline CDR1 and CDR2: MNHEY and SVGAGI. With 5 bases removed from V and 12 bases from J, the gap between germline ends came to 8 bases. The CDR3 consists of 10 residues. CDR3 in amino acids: CASSAGLQHF. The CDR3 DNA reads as TGTGCCAGCAGTGCGGGACTCCAGCATTTT.

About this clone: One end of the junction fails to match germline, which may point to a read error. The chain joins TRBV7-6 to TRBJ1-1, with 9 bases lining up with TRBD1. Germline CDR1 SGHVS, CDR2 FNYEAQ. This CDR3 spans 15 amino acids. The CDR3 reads CTSSTYRGQGTEAFF. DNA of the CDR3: TGTACCAGCAGCACTTACAGGGGGCAGGGCACTGAAGCTTTCTTT. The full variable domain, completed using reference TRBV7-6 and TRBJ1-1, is GAGVSQSPRYKVTKRGQDVALRCDPISGHVSLYWYRQALGQGPEFLTYFNYEAQQDKSGLPNDRFSAERPEGSISTLTIQRTEQRDSAMYRCTSSTYRGQGTEAFFGQGTRLTVV.

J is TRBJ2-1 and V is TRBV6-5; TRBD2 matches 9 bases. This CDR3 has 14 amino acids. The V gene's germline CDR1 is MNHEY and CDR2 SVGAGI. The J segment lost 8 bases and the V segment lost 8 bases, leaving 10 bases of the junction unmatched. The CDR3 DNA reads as TGTGCCAGCGCCGGGACTAGCCGTATTTATGAGCAGTTCTTC. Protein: CASAGTSRIYEQFF.

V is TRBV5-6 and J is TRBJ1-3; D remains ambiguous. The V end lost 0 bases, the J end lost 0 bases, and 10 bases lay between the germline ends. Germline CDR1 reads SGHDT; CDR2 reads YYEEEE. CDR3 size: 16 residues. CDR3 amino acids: CASSLVPLSSGNTIYF. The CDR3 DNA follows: TGTGCCAGCAGCTTGGTACCCTTGAGCTCTGGAAACACCATATATTTT.

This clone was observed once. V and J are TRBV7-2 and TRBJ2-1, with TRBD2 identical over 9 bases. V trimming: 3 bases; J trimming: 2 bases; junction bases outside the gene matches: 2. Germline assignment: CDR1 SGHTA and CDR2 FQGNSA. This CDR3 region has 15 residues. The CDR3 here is CASSLRTSAYNEQFF. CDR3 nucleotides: TGTGCCAGCAGCTTGAGGACTAGCGCCTACAATGAGCAGTTCTTC.

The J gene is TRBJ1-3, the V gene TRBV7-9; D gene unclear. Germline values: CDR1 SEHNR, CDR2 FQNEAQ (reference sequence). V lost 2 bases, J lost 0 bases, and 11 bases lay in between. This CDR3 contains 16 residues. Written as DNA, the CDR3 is TGTGCCAGCAGCTTATCCTACATAAACTCTGGAAACACCATATATTTT. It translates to CASSLSYINSGNTIYF.

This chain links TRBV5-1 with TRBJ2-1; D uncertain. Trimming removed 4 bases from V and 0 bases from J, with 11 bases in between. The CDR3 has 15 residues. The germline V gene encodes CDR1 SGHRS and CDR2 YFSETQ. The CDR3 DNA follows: TGCGCCAGCAGCCCTCGTTCCAGCTCCTACAATGAGCAGTTCTTC. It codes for CASSPRSSSYNEQFF. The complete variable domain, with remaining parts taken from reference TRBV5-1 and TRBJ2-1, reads KAGVTQTPRYLIKTRGQQVTLSCSPISGHRSVSWYQQTPGQGLQFLFEYFSETQRNKGNFPGRFSGRQFSNSRSEMNVSTLELGDSALYLCASSPRSSSYNEQFFGPGTRLTVL.

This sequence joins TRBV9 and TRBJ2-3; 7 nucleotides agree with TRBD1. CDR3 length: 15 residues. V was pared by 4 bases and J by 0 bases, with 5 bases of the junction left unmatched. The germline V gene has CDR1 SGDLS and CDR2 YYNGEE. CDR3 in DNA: TGTGCCAGCAGCTTGGGACAGCCTAGCACAGATACGCAGTATTTT. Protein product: CASSLGQPSTDTQYF.

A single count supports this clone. Here the CDR3 reads CASDGGINSYEQYF. The DNA for the CDR3 is TGTGCCAGTGACGGCGGAATCAACTCCTACGAGCAGTACTTC. This sequence joins TRBV10-3 and TRBJ2-7; D is ambiguous. V was trimmed by 10 bases and J by 0 bases, leaving 16 bases between them. CDR3 length: 14 amino acids. CDR1 is ENHRY and CDR2 is SYGVKD in the germline V gene.